What follows are 20 T cell receptor beta chains derived from one specimen sequenced in a study of cytomegalovirus exposure and HLA in healthy donors. Researchers ran the PCR with 60 Vbeta and 13 Jbeta primers. Measured with immunoSEQ multiplex PCR; TCRdb has only the in-frame clones, and not every one. The profile shows about 200,000 clones, approximately 81% of them singletons. The sample consisted of PBMCs. The origin of the receptors is a man aged 25 to 40 in good health and CMV-seronegative.

This chain connects TRBV18 to TRBJ2-3; D perhaps matches TRBD2 (5 bases). The V end lost 3 bases, the J end lost 8 bases, and 6 bases lay between the germline ends. CDR3 length: 11 amino acids. Germline V gene lookup returns CDR1 KGHSH and CDR2 LQKENI. The CDR3 loop is CASSPGVTQYF. As DNA, the CDR3 is TGTGCCAGCTCACCGGGAGTTACGCAGTATTTT.

The V call is TRBV23-1, the J call TRBJ1-6, with D hard to call. Being an ORF, TRBV23-1 has a function that is uncertain. The CDR3 covers 17 residues. V shed 0 bases and J shed 7 bases, with 16 bases lying between them. The CDR3 region is CASSQSIEAQKNSPLHF. The CDR3 DNA is TGCGCCAGCAGTCAATCGATAGAGGCCCAAAAGAATTCACCCCTCCACTTT.

On this clone: This likely comes from a read error, as the CDR3 has no conserved phenylalanine or tryptophan at its end. CDR3 residues: CASSYGTGSNYGYTL. In nucleotides, the CDR3 is TGTGCCAGCAGTTACGGGACAGGGTCCAACTATGGCTACACCCTC. This chain links TRBV6-5 with TRBJ1-2; 9 bases fit TRBD1. This CDR3 is 15 amino acids long. J was trimmed by 2 bases and V by 2 bases; bases with no gene match: 3. Germline values: CDR1 MNHEY, CDR2 SVGAGI.

The rearrangement uses TRBV5-1 and TRBJ2-1, with 11 bases lining up with TRBD2. Germline CDR1 SGHRS, CDR2 YFSETQ. Trimming at V came to 6 bases and at J to 7 bases, leaving 6 bases not matched to a gene. The CDR3 runs to 14 residues. CDR3 bases: TGCGCCAGCACCGTAGCGGGGGGGCCGAATGAGCAGTTCTTC. It specifies CASTVAGGPNEQFF. Complete variable domain (other parts from reference TRBV5-1 and TRBJ2-1): KAGVTQTPRYLIKTRGQQVTLSCSPISGHRSVSWYQQTPGQGLQFLFEYFSETQRNKGNFPGRFSGRQFSNSRSEMNVSTLELGDSALYLCASTVAGGPNEQFFGPGTRLTVL.

This chain uses TRBV28 with TRBJ2-7; TRBD2 aligns across 12 bases. The CDR3 runs 17 residues. Germline values: CDR1 MDHEN, CDR2 SYDVKM. V shed 3 bases and J 4 bases; nucleotides not matched to a gene: 10. For the CDR3, the DNA is TGTGCCAGCAGTTTTCCCCTGACTAGCGGGGGCCCTTACGAGCAGTACTTC. It translates to CASSFPLTSGGPYEQYF.

This rearrangement joins TRBV5-1 to TRBJ1-1, with 8 nucleotides matching TRBD1. The CDR3 is 17 residues long. CDR1 is SGHRS, CDR2 YFSETQ, per germline. J lost 0 bases, V lost 4 bases, and 11 bases had no gene match. The CDR3 coding sequence is TGCGCCAGCAGCGACGGAGGGACAGGAATACTGAACACTGAAGCTTTCTTT. Amino acid sequence: CASSDGGTGILNTEAFF.

The V gene is TRBV28, the J gene TRBJ1-6, with D unclear. Trimming stripped 1 base from V and 9 bases from J, with 4 bases between. The CDR3 length is 12 residues. CDR1 is MDHEN, CDR2 SYDVKM, per germline. The CDR3 nucleotides read TGTGCCAGCAGTTTATTCAGTTCACCCCTCCACTTT. Protein product: CASSLFSSPLHF.

The rearrangement links TRBV27 to TRBJ1-1; tentative D call: TRBD1 (5 bases). Germline lookup yields CDR1 MNHEY and CDR2 SMNVEV (reference sequence). The CDR3 is 13 residues long. V was cut by 0 bases and J by 7 bases, with 9 bases left in between. CDR3 sequence reads: CASSLSQGFEAFF. The CDR3 region has the DNA TGTGCCAGCAGTTTATCTCAGGGATTTGAAGCTTTCTTT.

The chain combines TRBV5-1 with TRBJ2-3; TRBD2 might be the D (7 bases). The CDR3 runs to 16 residues. Germline CDR1 reads SGHRS; CDR2 reads YFSETQ. The germline V and J ends were trimmed by 0 bases and 4 bases, with 15 bases remaining between them. CDR3 nucleotides: TGCGCCAGCAGCTTGGAGTTGGGGGGGGCCGCAGATACGCAGTATTTT. Amino acid sequence: CASSLELGGAADTQYF.

This clone showed up just a few times. The chain recombines TRBV5-1 with TRBJ2-3; 8 bases are shared with TRBD2. The CDR3 has 17 residues. V lost 0 bases to trimming and J lost 0 bases; unmatched junction nucleotides: 6. Per germline, CDR1 SGHRS and CDR2 YFSETQ. This CDR3 is CASSLEPAGDSTDTQYF. DNA of the CDR3: TGCGCCAGCAGCTTGGAGCCAGCGGGGGACAGCACAGATACGCAGTATTTT. Full variable domain (remainder filled in from reference TRBV5-1 and TRBJ2-3): KAGVTQTPRYLIKTRGQQVTLSCSPISGHRSVSWYQQTPGQGLQFLFEYFSETQRNKGNFPGRFSGRQFSNSRSEMNVSTLELGDSALYLCASSLEPAGDSTDTQYFGPGTRLTVL.

The CDR3 region has the DNA TGTGCCAGCAGTTCCCCCCCCCTCCGGGAGCAGTACTTC. This codes for CASSSPPLREQYF. The chain employs TRBV7-9 and TRBJ2-7; no reliable D call. V shed 6 bases and J shed 7 bases, with 16 bases lying between them. Per germline, CDR1 SEHNR and CDR2 FQNEAQ (reference sequence). The CDR3 contains 13 residues.

The rearrangement links TRBV6-5 to TRBJ2-2; D not resolved. Germline CDR1 is MNHEY and CDR2 is SVGAGI. Trimming stripped 0 bases from V and 4 bases from J, with 9 bases between. This CDR3 has 15 residues. The CDR3 bases are TGTGCCAGCAGTTACTCGGTCCAGCGCACCGGGGAGCTGTTTTTT. Protein: CASSYSVQRTGELFF.

DNA of the CDR3: TGTGCCAGCAGTGAACGGGGGACGGCTGAAGCTTTCTTT. Its protein product is CASSERGTAEAFF. V is TRBV5-4 and J is TRBJ1-1, with a weak D call TRBD1 (5 bases). The CDR3 runs 13 residues. Germline lookup yields CDR1 SGHNT and CDR2 YYREEE (reference sequence). V was shortened by 5 bases and J by 6 bases, with 14 bases between the two germline ends. The complete variable domain, with remaining parts taken from reference TRBV5-4 and TRBJ1-1, reads ETGVTQSPTHLIKTRGQQVTLRCSSQSGHNTVSWYQQALGQGPQFIFQYYREEENGRGNFPPRFSGLQFPNYSSELNVNALELDDSALYLCASSERGTAEAFFGQGTRLTVV.

The chain combines TRBV10-3 with TRBJ2-7, with 8 bases fitting TRBD1. The CDR3 consists of 13 residues. J was trimmed by 2 bases and V by 10 bases; bases with no gene match: 7. In germline, CDR1 is ENHRY, CDR2 SYGVKD. The CDR3 protein is CATGTGVTYEQYF. CDR3 sequence (DNA): TGTGCCACTGGGACAGGAGTGACCTACGAGCAGTACTTC.

V is TRBV28 and J is TRBJ1-5; 7 nucleotides agree with TRBD1. The CDR3 is 14 residues long. V trimming: 3 bases; J trimming: 6 bases; junction bases outside the gene matches: 5. Germline lookup yields CDR1 MDHEN and CDR2 SYDVKM. DNA of the CDR3: TGTGCCAGCAGTTTTCTAGACAGGGTTCAGCCCCAGCATTTT. Protein: CASSFLDRVQPQHF.

The genes are TRBV4-3 and TRBJ2-2; D is perhaps TRBD2 (7 bases). CDR1 LGHNA and CDR2 YSLEER come from the germline V gene. The V end was cut by 3 bases, the J end by 6 bases, with 17 bases between. The CDR3 has 16 residues. CDR3: CASSHGGGGISGELFF. DNA of the CDR3: TGCGCCAGCAGCCATGGGGGCGGGGGTATATCCGGGGAGCTGTTTTTT.

Only a few counts were recorded for this clone. This chain joins TRBV4-1 and TRBJ1-1, with D perhaps TRBD1 (5 bases). Between the trimmed V and J ends, which lost 4 bases and 1 base, there was a span of 13 bases. The CDR3 is made up of 15 amino acids. The V gene's germline CDR1 is MGHRA and CDR2 YSYEKL. CDR3 in DNA: TGCGCCAGCAGCCCTTCGGGACTGCAGAACACTGAAGCTTTCTTT. Protein: CASSPSGLQNTEAFF.

The chain employs TRBV2 and TRBJ1-1; 7 nucleotides align to TRBD1. The germline V gene has CDR1 SNHLY and CDR2 FYNNEI. The CDR3 runs 16 residues. After removal of 6 bases from V and 1 base from J, the junction contained 11 bases not matched to a gene. CDR3 region: CASRETGIVGNTEAFF. The CDR3 DNA is TGTGCCAGCAGGGAGACAGGGATAGTCGGGAACACTGAAGCTTTCTTT.

The chain links TRBV18 to TRBJ2-2; 11 bases map to TRBD2. J was trimmed by 5 bases and V by 2 bases; bases with no gene match: 1. Germline CDR1 and CDR2: KGHSH and LQKENI. CDR3 length equals 15 residues. The CDR3 protein is CASSPTSGGTGELFF. The CDR3 bases are TGTGCCAGCTCACCAACTAGCGGGGGAACCGGGGAGCTGTTTTTT. Looking up the rest from reference TRBV18 and TRBJ2-2 gives the full variable domain: NAGVMQNPRHLVRRRGQEARLRCSPMKGHSHVYWYRQLPEEGLKFMVYLQKENIIDESGMPKERFSAEFPKEGPSILRIQQVVRGDSAAYFCASSPTSGGTGELFFGEGSRLTVL.

This clone was seen a handful of times. The chain is built from TRBV5-6 and TRBJ2-1; tentatively, D is TRBD2 (6 bases). The CDR3 is made up of 16 amino acids. Germline V gene lookup returns CDR1 SGHDT and CDR2 YYEEEE. V lost 1 base to trimming and J lost 9 bases, with 20 bases between them. In DNA, the CDR3 is TGTGCCAGCAGCTTGCGGTCAGGGCTAGCGAGAGGTGAGCAGTTCTTC. Residues: CASSLRSGLARGEQFF.